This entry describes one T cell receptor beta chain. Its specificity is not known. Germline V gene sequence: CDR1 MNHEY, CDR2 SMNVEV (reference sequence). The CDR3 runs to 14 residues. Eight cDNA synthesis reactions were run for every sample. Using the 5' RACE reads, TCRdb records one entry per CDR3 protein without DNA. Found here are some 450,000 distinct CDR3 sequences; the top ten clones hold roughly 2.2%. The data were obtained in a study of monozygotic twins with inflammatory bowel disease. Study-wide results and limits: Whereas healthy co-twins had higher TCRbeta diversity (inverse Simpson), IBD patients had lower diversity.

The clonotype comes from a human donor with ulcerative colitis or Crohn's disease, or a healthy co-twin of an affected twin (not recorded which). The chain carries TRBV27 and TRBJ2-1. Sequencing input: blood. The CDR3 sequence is CASSFRSPYNEQFF.